This TCR beta chain is drawn from a study of a mutant IDH1 vaccine in newly diagnosed glioma. Study in general: In weeks 1, 3, 5, 7, 11, 15, 19 and 23, patients were vaccinated. Vaccination was launched 4-6 weeks after radiotherapy alone, or with temozolomide cycles. Patients' prior therapy spanned radiotherapy, temozolomide, or both; most underwent both.

Germline values: CDR1 LNHDA, CDR2 SQIVND (reference sequence). V gave up 7 bases and J gave up 0 bases, with 10 bases separating them. The CDR3 loop spans 14 amino acids. TCRdb keeps only in-frame clones here, not all; method: immunoSEQ multiplex PCR. The data hold tens of thousands of clones, with 80% observed a single time. With regard to this clone: The antigen remains unidentified.

The time point is: week 23, last vaccination. Every vaccine dose comprised 300 ug of mutant IDH1 20-mer peptide plus topical imiquimod. The material was PBMCs, obtained from a glioma patient whose treatment included an IDH1 peptide vaccine. V usage is TRBV19 and J usage is TRBJ1-3, with a tentative D call TRBD1 (5 bases). The sequence came from a woman between 18 and 29 years old with glioma. This chain's CDR3 is CASIGASSGNTIYF. The CDR3 DNA reads TGTGCCAGTATCGGGGCGAGCTCTGGAAACACCATATATTTT.